The T cell receptor beta chain described here comes from a study of blood T cell repertoires in COVID-19. Overall study: Acute and convalescent COVID-19 samples came from the United States, Italy and Spain. T cells, B-cell-depleted T cells, or PBMCs supplied cDNA or gDNA.

The authors' processing: Researchers report that nucleated cell counts were estimated from reference gene primer amplification. Profiling relied on immunoSEQ multiplex PCR, and the TCRdb table lists in-frame clones only, not all of them. That table furnishes V, J and clone size, whereas the DNA furnished D and trimming. The sample has some 190,000 clones, around 82% seen once; the top ten hold roughly 4.3%. Categorization into cohorts depended on clinical history that participants reported. The clonotype originates from a man in his thirties or forties with acute COVID-19. Sequenced material: PBMCs or T cells enriched from blood (not recorded which).

The CDR3 DNA is TGTGCCAGCAGTTACAGGGGCCTTAGCACCGGGGAGCTGTTTTTT. This encodes CASSYRGLSTGELFF. The chain is built from TRBV6-5 and TRBJ2-2; tentatively, D is TRBD1 (5 bases). Germline CDR1 MNHEY, CDR2 SVGAGI. Between the trimmed V and J ends, which lost 2 bases and 4 bases, there was a span of 11 bases. The CDR3 sequence is 15 residues long.